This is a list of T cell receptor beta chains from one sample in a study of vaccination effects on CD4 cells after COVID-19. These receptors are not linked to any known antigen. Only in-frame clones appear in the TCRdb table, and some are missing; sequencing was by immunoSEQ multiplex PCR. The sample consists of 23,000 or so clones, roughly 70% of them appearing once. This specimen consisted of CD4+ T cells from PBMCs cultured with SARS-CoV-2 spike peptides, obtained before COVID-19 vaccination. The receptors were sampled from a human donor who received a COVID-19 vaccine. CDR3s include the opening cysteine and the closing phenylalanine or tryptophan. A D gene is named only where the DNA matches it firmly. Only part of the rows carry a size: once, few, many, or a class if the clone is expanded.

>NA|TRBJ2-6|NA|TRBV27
CASSFQGRVSGANVLTF
TGTGCCAGCAGTTTCCAGGGGAGAGTGTCTGGGGCCAACGTCCTGACTTTC
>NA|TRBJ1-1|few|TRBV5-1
CASSLGGGMNTEAFF
TGCGCCAGCAGCTTGGGGGGGGGAATGAACACTGAAGCTTTCTTT
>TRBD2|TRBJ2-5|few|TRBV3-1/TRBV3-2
CASSPRGSGRFDGTQYF
TGTGCCAGCAGCCCCCGGGGTAGCGGGAGGTTTGATGGGACCCAGTACTTC
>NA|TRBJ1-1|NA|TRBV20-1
CSASPHTEAFF
TGCAGTGCTAGCCCCCACACTGAAGCTTTCTTT
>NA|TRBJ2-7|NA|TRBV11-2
CASSPRSGLASYEQYF
TGTGCCAGCAGCCCGAGGTCGGGTCTCGCCTCCTACGAGCAGTACTTC
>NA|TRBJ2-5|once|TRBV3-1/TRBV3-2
CASQNQGGETQYF
TGTGCCAGCCAAAATCAGGGAGGAGAGACCCAGTACTTC
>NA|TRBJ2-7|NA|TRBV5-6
CASSPGSGTDSYEQYF
TGTGCCAGCAGCCCTGGATCCGGGACGGACTCCTACGAGCAGTACTTC
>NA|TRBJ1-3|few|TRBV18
CASSPTDDSGNTIYF
TGTGCCAGCTCACCAACAGATGATTCTGGAAACACCATATATTTT
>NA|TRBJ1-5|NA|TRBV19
CASNHQPQHF
TGTGCCAGTAACCATCAGCCCCAGCATTTT
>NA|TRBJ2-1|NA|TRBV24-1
CATSEPDRSEQFF
TGTGCCACCAGTGAACCCGACAGGTCTGAGCAGTTCTTC
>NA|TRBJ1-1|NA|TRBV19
CASSSGSAGNTEAFF
TGTGCCAGTAGTAGCGGCTCCGCCGGGAACACTGAAGCTTTCTTT
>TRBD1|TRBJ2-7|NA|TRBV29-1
CSVKDRGSYEQYF
TGCAGCGTGAAGGACAGGGGGTCCTACGAGCAGTACTTC
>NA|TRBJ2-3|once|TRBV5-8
CASSQGLHGTDTQYF
TGTGCCAGCAGCCAAGGTTTGCACGGCACAGATACGCAGTATTTT
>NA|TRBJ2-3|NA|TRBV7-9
CANNRGTSTDTQYF
TGTGCCAACAACCGGGGGACTAGCACAGATACGCAGTATTTT
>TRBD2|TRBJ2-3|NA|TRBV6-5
CASRGLAGGPDTQYF
TGTGCCAGCAGAGGACTAGCGGGGGGGCCAGATACGCAGTATTTT
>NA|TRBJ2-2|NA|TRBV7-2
CASGARFVGELFF
TGTGCCAGCGGGGCTCGTTTTGTCGGGGAGCTGTTTTTT
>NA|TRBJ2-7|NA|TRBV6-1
CASSEGVNEYSYEQYF
TGTGCCAGCAGTGAAGGGGTAAACGAGTACTCCTACGAGCAGTACTTC
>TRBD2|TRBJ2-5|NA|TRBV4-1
CASSHKGLLAGGLHRETQYF
TGCGCCAGCAGCCATAAAGGATTACTAGCGGGGGGGCTGCACAGGGAGACCCAGTACTTC
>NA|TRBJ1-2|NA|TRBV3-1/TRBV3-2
CASASNYGYTF
TGTGCCAGCGCCTCTAACTATGGCTACACCTTC
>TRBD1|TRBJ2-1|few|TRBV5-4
CASSTTGQPYNEQFF
TGTGCCAGCAGCACCACGGGACAGCCCTACAATGAGCAGTTCTTC
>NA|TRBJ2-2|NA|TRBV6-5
CASSPEGGRAGELFF
TGTGCCAGCAGCCCCGAGGGCGGAAGGGCCGGGGAGCTGTTTTTT
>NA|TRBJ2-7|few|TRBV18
CASSTISRGQIDEQYF
TGTGCCAGTTCAACTATATCGAGGGGTCAAATAGACGAGCAGTACTTC
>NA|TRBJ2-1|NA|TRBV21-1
CASSRNSGSSPYNEQFF
TGTGCCAGCAGCAGAAATAGCGGGAGTTCCCCCTACAATGAGCAGTTCTTC
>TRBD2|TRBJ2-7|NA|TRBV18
CASSPTHAGGGEQYF
TGTGCCAGCTCACCAACGCATGCGGGAGGAGGCGAGCAGTACTTC
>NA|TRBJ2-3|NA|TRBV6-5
CASTQTDTQYF
TGTGCCAGCACCCAAACAGATACGCAGTATTTT
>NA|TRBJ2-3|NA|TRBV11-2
CASSLVWITAGADTQYF
TGTGCCAGCAGCTTAGTGTGGATTACGGCCGGGGCGGATACGCAGTATTTT
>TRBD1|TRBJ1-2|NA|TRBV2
CASSTGGDYTF
TGTGCCAGCAGTACAGGGGGCGACTACACCTTC
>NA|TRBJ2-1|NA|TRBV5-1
CASSLDSGLSYNEQFF
TGCGCCAGCAGCTTGGATTCAGGGCTCTCCTACAATGAGCAGTTCTTC
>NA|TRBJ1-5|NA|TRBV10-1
CATPDPSASSNQPQHF
TGCGCCACCCCGGACCCCTCGGCCTCTAGCAATCAGCCCCAGCATTTT
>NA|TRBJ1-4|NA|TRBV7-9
CASSIRDGINEKLFF
TGTGCCAGCAGCATCCGGGACGGCATTAATGAAAAACTGTTTTTT
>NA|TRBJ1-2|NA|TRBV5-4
CASSPPGRNYGYTF
TGTGCCAGCAGCCCCCCGGGACGGAACTATGGCTACACCTTC
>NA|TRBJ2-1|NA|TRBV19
CASTGGGVSLDEQFF
TGTGCCAGTACCGGTGGGGGTGTCAGTCTTGATGAGCAGTTCTTC
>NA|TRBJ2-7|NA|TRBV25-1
CASSDTGSYEQYF
TGTGCCAGCAGTGACACAGGGAGTTACGAGCAGTACTTC
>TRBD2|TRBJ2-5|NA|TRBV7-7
CASSPTPLAGRETQYF
TGTGCCAGCTCCCCCACCCCACTAGCGGGGAGAGAGACCCAGTACTTC
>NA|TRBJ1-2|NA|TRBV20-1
CSARAGYGYTF
TGCAGTGCTAGAGCGGGGTACGGCTACACCTTC
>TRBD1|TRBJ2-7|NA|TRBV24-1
CATSALERQGANF
TGTGCCACCAGTGCCTTGGAAAGACAGGGTGCTAACTTC
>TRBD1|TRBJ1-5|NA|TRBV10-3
CAISPTGGYQPQHF
TGTGCCATCAGCCCGACAGGGGGCTATCAGCCCCAGCATTTT
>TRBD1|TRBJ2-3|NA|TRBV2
CASSGGGIGADTQYF
TGTGCCAGCAGTGGAGGGGGCATAGGAGCAGATACGCAGTATTTT
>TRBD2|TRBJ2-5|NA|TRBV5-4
CASSSSGRAETQYF
TGTGCCAGCAGCTCAAGCGGGAGGGCCGAGACCCAGTACTTC
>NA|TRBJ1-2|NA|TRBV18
CASSDSPSLYTF
TGTGCCAGCTCCGACAGCCCGTCCCTCTACACCTTC
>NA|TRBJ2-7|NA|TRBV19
CASSFKTDSSYEQYF
TGTGCCAGTAGCTTTAAGACGGATAGCTCCTACGAGCAGTACTTC
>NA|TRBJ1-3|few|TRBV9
CASSVDSGSGNTIYF
TGTGCCAGCAGCGTAGATTCAGGCTCTGGAAACACCATATATTTT
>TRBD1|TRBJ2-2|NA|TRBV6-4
CASSDDRDTGELFF
TGTGCCAGCAGTGACGACAGGGACACCGGGGAGCTGTTTTTT
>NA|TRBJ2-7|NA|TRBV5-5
CASSRAWPGLYEQYF
TGTGCCAGCAGCCGAGCGTGGCCAGGATTATACGAGCAGTACTTC
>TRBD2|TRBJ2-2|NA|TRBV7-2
CASSQSGRAGTGELFF
TGTGCCAGCAGCCAGAGCGGGAGGGCCGGTACCGGGGAGCTGTTTTTT
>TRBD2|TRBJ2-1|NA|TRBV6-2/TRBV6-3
CASSRLAGGMRDEQFF
TGTGCCAGCAGTAGACTAGCGGGAGGGATGAGGGATGAGCAGTTCTTC
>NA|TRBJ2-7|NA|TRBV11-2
CASSFANEQYF
TGTGCCAGCAGCTTTGCGAACGAGCAGTACTTC
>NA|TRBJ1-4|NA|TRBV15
CATSRDQGSATNEKLFF
TGTGCCACCAGCAGAGATCAAGGGAGTGCAACTAATGAAAAACTGTTTTTT
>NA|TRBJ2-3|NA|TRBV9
CASSVGSGPDTQYF
TGTGCCAGCAGCGTAGGGAGCGGCCCAGATACGCAGTATTTT
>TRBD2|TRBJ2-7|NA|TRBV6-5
CASSWTSGEYEQYF
TGTGCCAGCAGCTGGACTAGCGGGGAATACGAGCAGTACTTC
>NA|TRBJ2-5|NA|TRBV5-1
CASSPGGGETQYF
TGCGCCAGCAGCCCAGGCGGTGGGGAGACCCAGTACTTC